The rows below give T cell receptor beta chains drawn from one sample of a study of response to subunit inactivated influenza vaccine. TCRdb used MiXCR to reprocess the RT-PCR reads, holding one entry per CDR3 protein. The sample has under 550,000 distinct CDR3 sequences; about 7.2% are singletons. The specimen was PBMCs from blood, collected 23 months after vaccination. All receptors come from a man aged 50 to 69 who received an inactivated influenza vaccine. Both conserved end residues are part of each CDR3. A D gene is named only where the DNA matches it firmly. Clone size is shown for a subset of rows, as once, few, many or a class of expanded clone.

D	V	size	J	DNA	CDR3
NA	TRBV6-1	few	TRBJ2-5	TGTGCCAGCCAGCCACAGGGCCAAGAGACCCAGTACTTC	CASQPQGQETQYF
NA	TRBV7-2	many	TRBJ2-1	TGTGCCAGCAGCTTAGGCGTACGTCGGCAGTTCTTC	CASSLGVRRQFF
NA	TRBV7-9	few	TRBJ2-7	TGTGCCAGCAGCTTCTCGGGGGGCCTTGTCCAGTACTTC	CASSFSGGLVQYF
NA	TRBV7-8	few	TRBJ1-5	TGTGCCAGCAGCTTAGCCGGAAACTGGGGGAATCAGCCCCAGCATTTT	CASSLAGNWGNQPQHF
NA	TRBV20-1	few	TRBJ2-1	TGCAGTGCCCCAGGGACATATTTGGGCGATGAGCAGTTCTTC	CSAPGTYLGDEQFF
NA	TRBV12-3/TRBV12-4	few	TRBJ2-3	TGTGCCAGCACTACCGGCGGCACAGATACGCAGTATTTT	CASTTGGTDTQYF
NA	TRBV7-3	few	TRBJ2-1	TGTGCCAGCAGCTTAATACACCGCCCGGATGAGCAGTTCTTC	CASSLIHRPDEQFF
NA	TRBV6-2/TRBV6-3	few	TRBJ1-1	TGTGCCAGCAGTTACGGGGGGCGCAACACTGAAGCTTTCTTT	CASSYGGRNTEAFF
NA	TRBV3-1	many	TRBJ2-1	TGTGCCAGCAGCCGGGAGTATGAGCAGTTCTTC	CASSREYEQFF
TRBD2	TRBV4-1	many	TRBJ2-3	TGCGCCAGCAGCCAAGGAGTACTAGCGGGGGGGCCCGGTCCAGATACGCAGTATTTT	CASSQGVLAGGPGPDTQYF
NA	TRBV20-1	NA	TRBJ2-5	TGCAGTGCTAGTGAGGTTGGAGAGACCCAGTACTTC	CSASEVGETQYF
TRBD1	TRBV4-2	many	TRBJ2-7	TGTGCCAGCAGCTTACAGGGACAGGGGGACTACGAGCAGTACTTC	CASSLQGQGDYEQYF
NA	TRBV12-3/TRBV12-4	NA	TRBJ1-1	TGTGCCAGCACCAGGGGTTTAAGGACTGAAGCTTTCTTT	CASTRGLRTEAFF
NA	TRBV6-2/TRBV6-3	NA	TRBJ2-3	TGTGCCAGCAGTTACTCGAAAAGGTCAGATACGCAGTATTTT	CASSYSKRSDTQYF
NA	TRBV20-1	few	TRBJ2-7	TGCAGTGCCCCAAGGGCAGGATACTACGAGCAGTACTTC	CSAPRAGYYEQYF
TRBD1	TRBV12-3/TRBV12-4	NA	TRBJ2-3	TGTGCCAGCAGTTTATGGGGACAGCTGTCCGATACGCAGTATTTT	CASSLWGQLSDTQYF
TRBD1	TRBV4-3	NA	TRBJ2-7	TGCGCCAGCAGCCAACAGTCTTGGGACAGCTACGAGCAGTACTTC	CASSQQSWDSYEQYF
NA	TRBV28	NA	TRBJ2-1	TGTGCCAGCAGTTTGGAGGAGTGGCAGCAGTTCTTC	CASSLEEWQQFF
TRBD2	TRBV7-9	many	TRBJ2-1	TGTGCCAGTTTGCGGGAGGACTCCTACAATGAGCAGTTCTTC	CASLREDSYNEQFF
NA	TRBV5-4	once	TRBJ1-1	TGTGCCGGCAGCTTGGCGCAGGGGAAAAACACTGAAGCTTTCTTT	CAGSLAQGKNTEAFF
TRBD1	TRBV10-3	many	TRBJ1-1	TGTGCCATCAGTGAGCACCGGGACAGGGCGACTGAAGCTTTCTTT	CAISEHRDRATEAFF
NA	TRBV3-1	many	TRBJ2-7	TGTGCCAGCAGCCAAGCGGGCAGGGTCCCCTACGAGCAGTACTTC	CASSQAGRVPYEQYF
TRBD2	TRBV5-4	few	TRBJ2-1	TGTGCCAGCAGCTTTAAGTCTAGCGGGAGTATTGAGCAGTTCTTC	CASSFKSSGSIEQFF
NA	TRBV7-9	NA	TRBJ2-7	TGTGCCAGCAGCTTAGTTGAGCGTGGCGAGCAGTACTTC	CASSLVERGEQYF
NA	TRBV20-1	NA	TRBJ1-1	TGCAGTGCTAGAACCCCAGGCCCCGGGAACACTGAAGCTTTCTTT	CSARTPGPGNTEAFF
NA	TRBV10-2	NA	TRBJ1-1	TGCGCCAGCAGTGGACAGTTCACTGAAGCTTTCTTT	CASSGQFTEAFF
NA	TRBV12-3/TRBV12-4	many	TRBJ2-1	TGTGCCAGCAGTTTAGACTGGGCAGGGGACAATGAGCAGTTCTTC	CASSLDWAGDNEQFF
NA	TRBV20-1	few	TRBJ2-3	TGCAGTGCTAGAGATCTTTGGGATACGCAGTATTTT	CSARDLWDTQYF
TRBD1	TRBV11-2	few	TRBJ1-1	TGTGCCAGCAGCTTAGAAGGCAGGGGGCACGCTTTCTTT	CASSLEGRGHAFF
NA	TRBV7-9	many	TRBJ1-1	TGTGCCAGCAGCTTAGCGGGGGCACTGAACACTGAAGCTTTCTTT	CASSLAGALNTEAFF
TRBD2	TRBV29-1	many	TRBJ2-7	TGCAGCGTTGAAGCCCGGGGGGGCTTTACCTACGAGCAGTACTTC	CSVEARGGFTYEQYF
NA	TRBV7-9	NA	TRBJ2-5	TGTGCCAGCAGCACAACGGTCAAAAGGGGGGAGACCCAGTACTTC	CASSTTVKRGETQYF
NA	TRBV5-1	many	TRBJ1-1	TGCGCCAGCAGTCCAGGGCACAGCACTGAAGCTTTCTTT	CASSPGHSTEAFF
NA	TRBV5-1	few	TRBJ2-1	TGCGCCAGCAGCTTGGGACCTGTCACCTACAATGAGCAGTTCTTC	CASSLGPVTYNEQFF
NA	TRBV20-1	NA	TRBJ1-1	TGCAGTGCTAGACTGCCGGAGAAGTCGTGGGGCACTGAAGCTTTCTTT	CSARLPEKSWGTEAFF
NA	TRBV7-7	few	TRBJ2-1	TGTGCTAGCAGCGCGTACGCCGGGCTGGGGTACAATGAGCAGTTCTTC	CASSAYAGLGYNEQFF
TRBD1	TRBV18	NA	TRBJ2-5	TGTGCCAGCTCACCTGGGACAGGGGTTTTGGAGACCCAGTACTTC	CASSPGTGVLETQYF
TRBD1	TRBV28	NA	TRBJ1-2	TGTGCCAGCAGTTCCGGGACAGGGTTTGGCTACACCTTC	CASSSGTGFGYTF
TRBD2	TRBV11-2	few	TRBJ2-1	TGTGCCAGCAGCTTAGAGGCGGGGGGGTTAGATGAGCAGTTCTTC	CASSLEAGGLDEQFF
NA	TRBV4-3	few	TRBJ2-7	TGCGCCAGCAGCGCAGTAAAGGGCGCCTCCTACGAGCAGTACTTC	CASSAVKGASYEQYF